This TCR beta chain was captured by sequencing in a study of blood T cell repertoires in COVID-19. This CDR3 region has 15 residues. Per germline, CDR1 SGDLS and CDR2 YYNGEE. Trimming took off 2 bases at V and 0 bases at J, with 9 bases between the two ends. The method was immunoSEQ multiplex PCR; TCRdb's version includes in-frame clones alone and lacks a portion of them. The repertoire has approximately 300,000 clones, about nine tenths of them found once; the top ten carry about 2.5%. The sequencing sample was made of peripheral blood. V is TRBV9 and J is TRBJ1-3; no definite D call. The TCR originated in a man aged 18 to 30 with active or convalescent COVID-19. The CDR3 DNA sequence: TGTGCCAGCAGCGTGAGAGGTTTCTCTGGAAACACCATATATTTT. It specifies CASSVRGFSGNTIYF.